This record looks at one TCR beta chain sequence and its context. Its specificity is not known. These data originate in a study of vaccination and CD4 T cells after COVID-19. Whole-study context: Each convalescent patient was PCR positive for SARS-CoV-2 on nasal swab; several cases were mild and one severe. Cellular stimulation was performed using overlapping spike peptides derived from SARS-CoV-2, HCoV-NL63, HCoV-OC43 and HCoV-229E.

As to treatment: roughly ten-day PBMC culture with coronavirus spike peptide pools or control peptides (ViraFEST assay). There are 13 residues in the CDR3. V lost 7 bases and J lost 5; bases outside the gene matches: 9. Germline V lookup: CDR1 SQVTM, CDR2 ANQGSEA. CD4+ T cells that had been cultured provided DNA sequenced with the Oncomine TCR Beta short-read assay. One entry per CDR3 protein results from TCRdb running MiXCR on the PCR reads. Among about 12,000 distinct CDR3 sequences, less than 85% were seen once, and the ten largest hold 20% to 25%. The chain combines TRBV29-1 with TRBJ1-1; TRBD1 agrees at 8 bases. This clonotype was obtained from a human donor who had recovered from COVID-19. The sample comprised CD4+ T cells from blood, cultured in vitro. CDR3 protein: CSAAQGASTEAFF. The CDR3 nucleotides are TGCAGCGCCGCCCAGGGGGCGAGTACTGAAGCTTTCTTT.